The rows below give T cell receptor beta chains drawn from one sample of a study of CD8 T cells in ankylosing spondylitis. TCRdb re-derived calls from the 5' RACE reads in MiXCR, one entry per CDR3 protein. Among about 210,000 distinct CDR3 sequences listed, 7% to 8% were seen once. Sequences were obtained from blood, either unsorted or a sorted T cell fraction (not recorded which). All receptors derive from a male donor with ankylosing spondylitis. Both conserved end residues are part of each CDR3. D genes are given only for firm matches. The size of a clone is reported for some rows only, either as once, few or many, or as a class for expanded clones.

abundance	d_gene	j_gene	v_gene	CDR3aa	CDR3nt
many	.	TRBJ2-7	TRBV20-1	CSAKTGHPYEQYF	TGCAGTGCTAAGACAGGACACCCATACGAGCAGTACTTC
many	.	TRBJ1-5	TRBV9	CASSVSGAHQPQHF	TGTGCCAGCAGCGTGTCGGGGGCCCATCAGCCCCAGCATTTT
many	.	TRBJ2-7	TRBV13	CASSLLSSSYEQYF	TGTGCCAGCAGCTTATTGTCCAGCTCCTACGAGCAGTACTTC
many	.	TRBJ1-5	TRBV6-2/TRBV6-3	CASTAVNSNQPQHF	TGTGCCAGCACCGCAGTTAATAGCAATCAGCCCCAGCATTTT
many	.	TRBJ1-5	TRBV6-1	CASSGPRGNQPQHF	TGTGCCAGCAGTGGGCCTAGAGGCAATCAGCCCCAGCATTTT
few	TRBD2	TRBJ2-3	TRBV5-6	CASSLGSGGAIDTQYF	TGTGCCAGCAGCTTGGGGAGCGGGGGGGCCATAGATACGCAGTATTTT
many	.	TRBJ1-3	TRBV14	CASSQTGTNIGNTIYF	TGTGCCAGCAGCCAAACGGGCACGAATATTGGAAACACCATATATTTT
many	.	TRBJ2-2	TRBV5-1	CASSLRAANTGELFF	TGCGCCAGCAGCTTGCGGGCAGCGAACACCGGGGAGCTGTTTTTT
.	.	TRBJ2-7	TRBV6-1	CASKDGHRRDEQYF	TGTGCCAGCAAAGACGGACACCGAAGAGACGAGCAGTACTTC
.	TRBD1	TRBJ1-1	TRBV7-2	CASSFRGRRTEAFF	TGTGCCAGCAGTTTTAGGGGGCGCAGGACTGAAGCTTTCTTT
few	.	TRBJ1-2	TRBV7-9	CASSYRDGYGYTF	TGTGCCAGCAGCTACAGGGACGGCTATGGCTACACCTTC
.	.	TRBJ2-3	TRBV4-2	CASSQGLRGWDTQYF	TGTGCCAGCAGCCAAGGGCTGAGGGGGTGGGATACGCAGTATTTT
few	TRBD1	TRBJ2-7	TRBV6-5	CASSYLGQGIYEQYF	TGTGCCAGCAGTTACTTAGGACAGGGTATCTACGAGCAGTACTTC
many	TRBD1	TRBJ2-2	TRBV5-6	CASSLGTGGFGELFF	TGTGCCAGCAGCCTCGGGACAGGGGGCTTCGGGGAGCTGTTTTTT
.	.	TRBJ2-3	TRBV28	CASSFNRATDTQYF	TGTGCCAGCAGTTTTAACAGGGCCACAGATACGCAGTATTTT
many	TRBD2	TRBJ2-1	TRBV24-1	CATSDALPSGSYNEQFF	TGTGCCACCAGTGATGCCCTGCCTAGCGGATCCTACAATGAGCAGTTCTTC
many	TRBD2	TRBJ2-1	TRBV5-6	CASSLKGLALNEQFF	TGTGCCAGCAGCTTGAAGGGACTAGCGTTAAATGAGCAGTTCTTC
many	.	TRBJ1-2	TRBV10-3	CAISESLAGPYGYTF	TGTGCCATCAGTGAGTCACTCGCAGGGCCCTATGGCTACACCTTC
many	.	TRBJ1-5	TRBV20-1	CSARDRQQTLRRQPQHF	TGCAGTGCTAGAGACCGACAGCAAACCTTACGTCGTCAGCCCCAGCATTTT
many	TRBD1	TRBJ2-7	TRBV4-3	CASSQGARGQWNEQYF	TGCGCCAGCAGCCAAGGTGCCAGGGGGCAATGGAACGAGCAGTACTTC
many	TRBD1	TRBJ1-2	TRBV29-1	CSARIRGQVYGYTF	TGCAGCGCGCGCATCAGGGGGCAGGTCTATGGCTACACCTTC
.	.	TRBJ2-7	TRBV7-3	CASSLNQIYEQYF	TGTGCCAGCAGCTTAAACCAGATTTACGAGCAGTACTTC
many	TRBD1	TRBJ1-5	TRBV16	CASSQSGRQGVAPQHF	TGTGCCAGCAGCCAATCAGGTAGACAGGGCGTTGCGCCCCAGCATTTT
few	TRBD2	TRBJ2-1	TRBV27	CASGPGTSGRAEQFF	TGTGCCAGCGGTCCCGGGACTAGCGGGAGAGCTGAGCAGTTCTTC
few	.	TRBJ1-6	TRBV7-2	CASSFKMGSPLHF	TGTGCCAGCAGCTTCAAGATGGGCTCACCCCTCCACTTT
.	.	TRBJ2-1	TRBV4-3	CASSQKRAYNEQFF	TGCGCCAGCAGCCAAAAAAGAGCCTACAATGAGCAGTTCTTC
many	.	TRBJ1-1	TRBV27	CACGGGNTEAFF	TGTGCCTGCGGAGGGGGAAACACTGAAGCTTTCTTT
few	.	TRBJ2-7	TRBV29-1	CSVGFLGGEQYF	TGCAGCGTTGGGTTTCTGGGCGGCGAGCAGTACTTC
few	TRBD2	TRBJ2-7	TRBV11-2	CASGAETSGRGEQYF	TGTGCCAGCGGTGCCGAGACTAGCGGGAGGGGCGAGCAGTACTTC
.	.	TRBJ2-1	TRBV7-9	CASSLALSYEQFF	TGTGCCAGCAGCTTAGCCCTATCATATGAGCAGTTCTTC
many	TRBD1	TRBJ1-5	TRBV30	CAWRPGQGIGQPQHF	TGTGCCTGGAGACCGGGACAGGGGATCGGTCAGCCCCAGCATTTT
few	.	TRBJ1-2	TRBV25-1	CASSDQGNYGYTF	TGTGCCAGCAGTGACCAGGGGAACTATGGCTACACCTTC
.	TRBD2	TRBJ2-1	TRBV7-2	CASSLGLAFYEQFF	TGTGCCAGCAGCTTAGGACTAGCGTTTTATGAGCAGTTCTTC
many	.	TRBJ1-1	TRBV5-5	CASSLVRERGTEAFF	TGTGCCAGCAGCTTGGTCCGGGAGAGGGGCACTGAAGCTTTCTTT
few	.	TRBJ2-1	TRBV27	CASSILGGSSYNEQFF	TGTGCCAGCAGTATCCTTGGCGGCAGCTCCTACAATGAGCAGTTCTTC
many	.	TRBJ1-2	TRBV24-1	CATSDPKAGAYGYTF	TGTGCCACCAGTGATCCCAAGGCCGGGGCCTATGGCTACACCTTC
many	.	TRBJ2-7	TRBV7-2	CASTLLSSSYEQYF	TGTGCCAGCACCCTACTTTCTAGCTCCTACGAGCAGTACTTC
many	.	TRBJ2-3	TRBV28	CASSLDLRLDKTSTDTQYF	TGTGCCAGCAGTCTGGACCTCCGGCTCGATAAAACTAGCACAGATACGCAGTATTTT
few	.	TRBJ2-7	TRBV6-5	CASSYNGYGYEQYF	TGTGCCAGCAGTTACAACGGGTATGGGTACGAGCAGTACTTC
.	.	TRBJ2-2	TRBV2	CASRRRNTGELFF	TGTGCCAGCAGGAGGAGGAACACCGGGGAGCTGTTTTTT
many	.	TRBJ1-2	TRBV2	CASDVPGRIYGYTF	TGTGCCAGCGATGTCCCGGGACGGATCTATGGCTACACCTTC
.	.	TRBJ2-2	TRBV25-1	CASTLGAGELFF	TGTGCCAGCACGCTCGGGGCCGGGGAGCTGTTTTTT
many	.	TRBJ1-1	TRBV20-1	CSARDKALVAFF	TGCAGTGCTAGGGACAAGGCGTTAGTTGCTTTCTTT
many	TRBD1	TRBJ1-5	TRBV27	CASSPGQEPSNQPQHF	TGTGCCAGCAGTCCAGGACAGGAACCTAGCAATCAGCCCCAGCATTTT
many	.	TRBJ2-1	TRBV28	CASSFSRGRSSEQFF	TGTGCCAGCAGTTTCTCTCGAGGGCGAAGTAGCGAGCAGTTCTTC
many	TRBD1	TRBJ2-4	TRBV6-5	CASSDTGGKEYF	TGTGCCAGCAGTGACACAGGGGGCAAGGAGTACTTC
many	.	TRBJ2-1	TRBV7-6	CASSLLATAYNEQFF	TGTGCCAGCAGCCTTCTTGCGACAGCCTACAATGAGCAGTTCTTC
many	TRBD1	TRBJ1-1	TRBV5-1	CASSLRGTEAFF	TGCGCCAGCAGCCTCAGGGGGACTGAAGCTTTCTTT
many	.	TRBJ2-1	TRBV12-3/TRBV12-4	CASSLGRDEQFF	TGTGCCAGCAGTTTAGGACGAGATGAGCAGTTCTTC
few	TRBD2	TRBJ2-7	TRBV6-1	CASSEIAGTYEQYF	TGTGCCAGCAGTGAAATAGCGGGGACCTACGAGCAGTACTTC
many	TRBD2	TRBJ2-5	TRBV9	CASSPLLAGQETQYF	TGTGCCAGCAGCCCCCTACTAGCGGGGCAAGAGACCCAGTACTTC